The 26 T cell receptor beta chains in this list originate from one sample, sequenced in a study of T-cell memory formation after mild COVID-19. TCRdb re-called the 5' RACE reads with MiXCR, one entry per CDR3 protein. The top ten clones hold around a fifth of a sample with roughly 370,000 distinct CDR3 sequences, approximately 15% of them seen once. Material: PBMCs or a T cell subset sorted from them (not recorded which). These receptors all stem from a man aged 18-30 years who had mild COVID-19 (a few samples of this study predate the infection). Cell type and time point are not known.

The rearrangement uses TRBV12-3 or TRBV12-4 and TRBJ2-2, with 9 bases fitting TRBD2. The CDR3 is 16 residues long. Trimming at V came to 9 bases and at J to 6 bases, leaving 14 bases not matched to a gene. CDR3 sequence reads: CARPLGGGAGAGELFF. CDR3 DNA: TGTGCCAGGCCCCTTGGCGGGGGGGCCGGGGCCGGGGAGCTGTTTTTT.

V gene TRBV10-2 combines with J gene TRBJ2-1; 10 bases fit TRBD2. The CDR3 covers 15 residues. The V gene's germline CDR1 is WSHSY and CDR2 SAAADI. J lost 12 bases, V lost 8 bases, and 16 bases had no gene match. CDR3 nucleotide sequence: TGCGCCAGCGTAGCGGGGGGCTCCCCCTGGATCGGGCAGTTCTTC. The encoded protein is CASVAGGSPWIGQFF.

V and J are TRBV2 and TRBJ2-3; D remains ambiguous. Between the trimmed V and J ends, which lost 7 bases and 2 bases, there was a span of 4 bases. The CDR3 is 11 residues long. Germline loops: CDR1 SNHLY, CDR2 FYNNEI. The CDR3 DNA reads as TGTGCCAGCACCTACACAGATACGCAGTATTTT. This gives the protein CASTYTDTQYF.

The J gene is TRBJ2-2, the V gene TRBV28, with D unclear. This CDR3 is built from 15 residues. Trimming left V 1 base short and J 4 bases short, with 10 bases between. Germline V gene sequence: CDR1 MDHEN, CDR2 SYDVKM. DNA of the CDR3: TGTGCCAGCAGTTTATCCACCGGGCCCACCGGGGAGCTGTTTTTT. As protein: CASSLSTGPTGELFF.

The rearrangement links TRBV7-9 to TRBJ2-5; either TRBD1 or TRBD2 may supply D (5 bases each). Per the germline V gene, CDR1 is SEHNR and CDR2 is FQNEAQ (reference sequence). The CDR3 consists of 17 residues. Trimming took 5 bases from V and 4 from J, leaving 23 bases between them. CDR3: CASSRQAWGRGLETQYF. The CDR3 coding sequence is TGTGCCAGCAGCCGCCAGGCCTGGGGTCGGGGCTTAGAGACCCAGTACTTC.

This clonotype was counted only a few times. The chain employs TRBV5-1 and TRBJ2-1; the D gene is possibly TRBD1 (6 bases). The CDR3 is 15 residues long. V dropped 2 bases and J dropped 5 bases, with 14 bases sitting between them. Germline V gene lookup returns CDR1 SGHRS and CDR2 YFSETQ. CDR3: CASSFLGKGDNEQFF. CDR3 bases: TGCGCCAGCAGCTTTTTAGGGAAGGGGGACAATGAGCAGTTCTTC. The full variable domain, in which reference TRBV5-1 and TRBJ2-1 provide the parts outside the CDR3, is KAGVTQTPRYLIKTRGQQVTLSCSPISGHRSVSWYQQTPGQGLQFLFEYFSETQRNKGNFPGRFSGRQFSNSRSEMNVSTLELGDSALYLCASSFLGKGDNEQFFGPGTRLTVL.

The table lists this clonotype with a few counts. This chain uses TRBV5-1 with TRBJ1-1, with unresolved D. The germline V and J ends were trimmed by 1 base and 1 base, with 8 bases remaining between them. This CDR3 has 14 residues. Germline-derived CDR1 and CDR2 are SGHRS and YFSETQ. The CDR3 bases are TGCGCCAGCAGCTTGATTGACCCGAACACTGAAGCTTTCTTT. It translates to CASSLIDPNTEAFF.

This clonotype was counted only a few times. The V call is TRBV9, the J call TRBJ2-1; D is possibly TRBD1 or TRBD2 (5 bases each). Looked up from germline, CDR1 is SGDLS and CDR2 is YYNGEE. Trimming left V 0 bases short and J 12 bases short, with 13 bases between. The CDR3 has 13 amino acids. CDR3 protein: CASSVDEGQRQFF. In nucleotides, the CDR3 is TGTGCCAGCAGCGTAGACGAGGGGCAAAGGCAGTTCTTC.

The chain couples TRBV7-9 to TRBJ1-6; 9 nucleotides line up with TRBD1. The junction had 8 bases not matched to a gene; V was cut back by 5 bases and J by 0 bases. The length of the CDR3 is 18 residues. Germline loops: CDR1 SEHNR, CDR2 FQNEAQ (reference sequence). Written as DNA, the CDR3 is TGTGCCAGCAGCGCAACAGGGGGCCTTAGCTCCTATAATTCACCCCTCCACTTT. Its protein product is CASSATGGLSSYNSPLHF.

The table lists this clonotype with a few counts. This chain uses TRBV7-9 with TRBJ2-5, with 7 bases fitting TRBD1. Germline V gene lookup returns CDR1 SEHNR and CDR2 FQNEAQ (reference sequence). This CDR3 spans 15 amino acids. The V segment lost 0 bases and the J segment 5 bases; nucleotides outside the gene matches: 6. The CDR3 DNA reads TGTGCCAGCAGCTTAGCCCGCGGCAGGGGGGAGACCCAGTACTTC. Its protein product is CASSLARGRGETQYF.

The sample holds a few counts of this clonotype. V is TRBV7-6 and J is TRBJ2-7; the D is unclear. The CDR3 runs to 14 residues. CDR1 SGHVS and CDR2 FNYEAQ come from the germline V gene. V lost 1 base and J lost 0, with 7 bases in between. The CDR3, as DNA: TGTGCCAGCAGCTTAGTTACAGCCTCCTACGAGCAGTACTTC. Translating it yields CASSLVTASYEQYF.

The CDR3 sequence: CASSVAATGGMSTDTQYF. CDR3 DNA: TGTGCCAGCAGCGTAGCTGCTACAGGGGGGATGTCCACAGATACGCAGTATTTT. The genes are TRBV9 and TRBJ2-3; 8 bases are a match to TRBD1. CDR1 is SGDLS and CDR2 is YYNGEE in the germline V gene. The CDR3 is made up of 18 amino acids. V shed 0 bases and J 2 bases; nucleotides not matched to a gene: 11.

The chain is built from TRBV7-2 and TRBJ1-2; D unclear. The germline gives CDR1 SGHTA, CDR2 FQGNSA. Trimming removed 5 bases at V and 4 bases at J, with 17 bases between. The CDR3 length is 15 residues. The CDR3 loop is CASSRGTGETYGYTF. The CDR3 DNA reads TGTGCCAGCAGCCGAGGAACTGGTGAAACCTATGGCTACACCTTC.

The table lists this clonotype with a few counts. The rearrangement uses TRBV7-2 and TRBJ2-5; 9 bases fit TRBD2. After removal of 6 bases from V and 3 bases from J, the junction contained 2 bases not matched to a gene. The length of the CDR3 is 13 residues. In germline, CDR1 is SGHTA, CDR2 FQGNSA. CDR3 bases: TGTGCCAGCAGGAAGCGGGGGGAAGAGACCCAGTACTTC. Protein product: CASRKRGEETQYF.

This clonotype was recorded at least ten times. The chain carries TRBV28 and TRBJ1-2; tentatively, D is TRBD1 (6 bases). Between the trimmed V and J ends, which lost 5 bases and 3 bases, there was a span of 13 bases. The CDR3 length is 14 residues. CDR1 is MDHEN and CDR2 is SYDVKM in the germline V gene. The CDR3 coding sequence is TGTGCCAGCAGTAGAGAAGGGGGATACTATGGCTACACCTTC. As protein: CASSREGGYYGYTF.

This clonotype has only a few counts. The CDR3 spells CASSLTPAGSGQPQHF. The CDR3 nucleotides are TGTGCCAGCAGCTTAACGCCTGCCGGGTCAGGACAGCCCCAGCATTTT. The gene calls are TRBV7-8 and TRBJ1-5; no firm D call. In germline, CDR1 is SGHVS, CDR2 FQNEAQ. The V end was cut by 2 bases, the J end by 7 bases, with 18 bases between. The CDR3 runs to 16 residues.

This clonotype has a handful of counts. The CDR3 protein is CASSHYLAGGQETQYF. In DNA form, the CDR3 reads TGTGCCAGCAGCCATTACCTAGCGGGGGGCCAAGAGACCCAGTACTTC. This chain connects TRBV3-1 to TRBJ2-5, with TRBD2 matching 11 bases. The CDR3 loop spans 16 amino acids. Germline CDR1 is LGHDT and CDR2 is YNNKEL (reference sequence). The V gene end was trimmed by 3 bases and the J gene end by 1 base; junction bases not matched to a gene: 4.

V and J are TRBV20-1 and TRBJ1-2; the D gene is possibly TRBD1 (5 bases). Germline-derived CDR1 and CDR2 are DFQATT and SNEGSKA (reference sequence). The V end was cut by 6 bases, the J end by 1 base, with 15 bases between. The CDR3 spans 14 residues. DNA for the CDR3: TGCAGTGCCTCCGGCGGGGGATTTAACTATGGCTACACCTTC. It translates to CSASGGGFNYGYTF.

The chain couples TRBV7-9 to TRBJ1-1; D unclear. This CDR3 has 13 amino acids. Between the trimmed V and J ends, which lost 3 bases and 0 bases, there was a span of 5 bases. The germline CDR1 and CDR2 sequences are SEHNR and FQNEAQ (reference sequence). The CDR3 region is CASSFPMNTEAFF. CDR3 bases: TGTGCCAGCAGCTTTCCAATGAACACTGAAGCTTTCTTT.

This chain uses TRBV12-3 or TRBV12-4 with TRBJ1-3, with D possibly TRBD1 on 6 matching bases. The CDR3 is 16 residues long. Trimming removed 6 bases at V and 4 bases at J, with 19 bases between. CDR3 sequence: CASSRIRGAGGNTIYF. The CDR3 DNA reads as TGTGCCAGCAGCCGGATCCGGGGGGCGGGAGGAAACACCATATATTTT.

The J gene is TRBJ1-2, the V gene TRBV2, with D possibly being TRBD1 (5 bases). Trimming removed 7 bases at V and 4 bases at J, with 13 bases between. The CDR3 loop spans 13 amino acids. CDR1 is SNHLY and CDR2 is FYNNEI in the germline V gene. CDR3 DNA sequence: TGTGCCAGCACGTTGGGGGAATCCTATGGCTACACCTTC. Translated: CASTLGESYGYTF. Looking up the rest from reference TRBV2 and TRBJ1-2 gives the full variable domain: EPEVTQTPSHQVTQMGQEVILRCVPISNHLYFYWYRQILGQKVEFLVSFYNNEISEKSEIFDDQFSVERPDGSNFTLKIRSTKLEDSAMYFCASTLGESYGYTFGSGTRLTVV.

This clonotype was seen a few times. The V and J genes are TRBV5-1 and TRBJ2-2; D perhaps matches TRBD2 (7 bases). V was pared by 6 bases and J by 4 bases, with 16 bases between. CDR1 SGHRS and CDR2 YFSETQ come from the germline V gene. CDR3 size: 15 residues. CDR3 DNA: TGCGCCAGCACCCCCAGGAGGGGGGGCACCGGGGAGCTGTTTTTT. Translation gives CASTPRRGGTGELFF.

This clonotype was detected a few times. The CDR3 loop reads CASSLLMSGANVLTF. The CDR3 DNA sequence: TGCGCCAGCAGCTTGCTCATGTCTGGGGCCAACGTCCTGACTTTC. V gene TRBV5-1 combines with J gene TRBJ2-6; D unclear. The CDR3 is 15 residues long. In germline, CDR1 is SGHRS, CDR2 YFSETQ. V was pared by 1 base and J by 1 base, with 6 bases between. Filled out from reference TRBV5-1 and TRBJ2-6, the complete variable domain reads KAGVTQTPRYLIKTRGQQVTLSCSPISGHRSVSWYQQTPGQGLQFLFEYFSETQRNKGNFPGRFSGRQFSNSRSEMNVSTLELGDSALYLCASSLLMSGANVLTFGAGSRLTVL.

V is TRBV10-3 and J is TRBJ1-3; no definite D call. CDR3 length: 15 residues. V was trimmed by 8 bases and J by 0 bases, leaving 14 bases between them. Per the germline V gene, CDR1 is ENHRY and CDR2 is SYGVKD. The CDR3 DNA is TGTGCCATCGAAAGGAGGGTAGACTCTGGAAACACCATATATTTT. Amino acids: CAIERRVDSGNTIYF.

The rearrangement joins TRBV2 to TRBJ1-2; D perhaps matches TRBD1 (5 bases). CDR3 length: 12 amino acids. Germline V lookup: CDR1 SNHLY, CDR2 FYNNEI. The ends were cut back, 8 bases at V and 5 bases at J, with 12 bases in the middle. CDR3 bases: TGTGCCAGCGGGCAGACAGTTTATGGCTACACCTTC. This gives the protein CASGQTVYGYTF.

This clonotype has a count of ten or more. The chain recombines TRBV5-1 with TRBJ2-6; unclear D gene. V lost 0 bases and J 0 bases, leaving 13 bases between the germline ends. In germline, CDR1 is SGHRS, CDR2 YFSETQ. The CDR3 loop spans 18 amino acids. The chain's CDR3 is CASSLARTMSSGANVLTF. Written as DNA, the CDR3 is TGCGCCAGCAGCTTGGCACGGACGATGAGCTCTGGGGCCAACGTCCTGACTTTC.